The clone carrying this TCR beta chain turned up a few times. The data belong to a study of T cells in Graves' hyperthyroidism and ophthalmopathy. The hyperthyroidism was newly diagnosed and had lasted under 2 months; the patients were aged 18 to 65. Out of 8.5 to 10 ml of fresh peripheral blood came the PBMCs. Germline lookup yields CDR1 LNHNV and CDR2 YYDKDF (reference sequence). V lost 1 base and J 0 bases, leaving 6 bases between the germline ends. The CDR3 length is 14 residues. Template material for amplifying TCR beta CDR3 regions consisted of RNA transcripts. HTBI primers drove first-round RT-PCR of the TCR CDR3. TCRdb re-derived calls from the multiplex PCR reads in MiXCR, one entry per CDR3 protein. In the table there are hundreds of thousands of distinct CDR3 sequences, 15% to 18% of which are singletons.

The J gene is TRBJ1-1, the V gene TRBV15; no firm D call. Specimen: blood. The TCR was taken from a young woman with Graves' hyperthyroidism that later progressed to Graves' ophthalmopathy. CDR3 DNA sequence: TGTGCCACCAGCAGAGGCCGTATGAACACTGAAGCTTTCTTT. As protein: CATSRGRMNTEAFF.